This TCR beta chain was recovered during a study of shared clonotypes between healthy human individuals. Study context: Participating donors consisted of a couple of women and a few men aged 18 to 49. Study-level points and caveats: Clonotype sharing levels among donors were expected to vary with sequencing depth. The naive CD4 repertoires of several donors were compared, and approximately 4.7% of clonotypes were shared.

The V and J ends lost 3 bases and 7 bases, in that order; junction bases with no gene match: 2. Per the germline V gene, CDR1 is LGHNA and CDR2 is YNFKEQ. This CDR3 has 12 residues. Every subset had its genomic DNA shared out evenly among several immunoSEQ plates. Assay used: immunoSEQ multiplex PCR; TCRdb lists only in-frame clones, some missing. The sample lists millions of clones, under 95% occurring once. As defined, naive CD8 cells were CD45RO-negative and positively selected for CCR7, with terminally differentiated effector memory CD45RA+ cells excluded. As concerns this clone: Antigen: not known.

J is TRBJ1-1 and V is TRBV4-2; 7 nucleotides agree with TRBD1. The sample consisted of naive CD8+ T cells from PBMCs. The source is a man between 18 and 29 years old in good health. Some clones in this sample may be carry-over from other donors' samples. CDR3 nucleotides: TGTGCCAGCAGCCACGGGACAGTTGAAGCTTTCTTT. Residues: CASSHGTVEAFF.